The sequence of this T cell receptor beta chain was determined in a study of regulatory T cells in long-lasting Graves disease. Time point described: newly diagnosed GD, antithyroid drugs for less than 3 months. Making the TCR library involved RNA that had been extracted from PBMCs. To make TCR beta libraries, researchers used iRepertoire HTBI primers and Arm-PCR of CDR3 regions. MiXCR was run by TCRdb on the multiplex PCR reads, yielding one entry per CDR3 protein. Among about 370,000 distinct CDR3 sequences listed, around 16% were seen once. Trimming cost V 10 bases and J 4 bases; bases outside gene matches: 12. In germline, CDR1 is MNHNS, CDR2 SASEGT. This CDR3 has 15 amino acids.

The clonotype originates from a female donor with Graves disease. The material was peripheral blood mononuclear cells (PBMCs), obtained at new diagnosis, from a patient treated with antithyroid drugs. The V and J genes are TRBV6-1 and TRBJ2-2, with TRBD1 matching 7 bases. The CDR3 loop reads CATTAGTVGTGELFF. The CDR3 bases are TGTGCCACCACCGCCGGGACAGTGGGCACCGGGGAGCTGTTTTTT.